These 23 T cell receptor beta chains were sequenced from one sample in a study of blood T cell repertoires in COVID-19. Only in-frame clones appear in the TCRdb table, and some are missing; sequencing was by immunoSEQ multiplex PCR. This sample has hundreds of thousands of clones, with around 86% found just once. The specimen sequenced was PBMCs or T cells enriched from blood (not recorded which). The receptor source for this set is a woman aged 50 to 65 who had recovered from COVID-19.

V usage is TRBV5-6 and J usage is TRBJ2-1; D is perhaps TRBD1 (5 bases). Trimming left V 0 bases short and J 3 bases short, with 16 bases between. Germline-derived CDR1 and CDR2 are SGHDT and YYEEEE. The CDR3 is 17 amino acids. The CDR3 spells CASSLEDLRGVYNEQFF. The CDR3 DNA is TGTGCCAGCAGCTTGGAAGACTTAAGGGGCGTCTACAATGAGCAGTTCTTC.

This chain joins TRBV6-5 and TRBJ2-3, with 7 positions matching TRBD1. Per the germline V gene, CDR1 is MNHEY and CDR2 is SVGAGI. J gave up 2 bases and V 6 bases, and 8 bases lay outside the gene matches. The CDR3 covers 15 residues. CDR3 coding DNA: TGTGCCAGCAGGAAAACAGGGGCTTTCACAGATACGCAGTATTTT. This encodes CASRKTGAFTDTQYF.

This clone was found once. This chain uses TRBV11-3 with TRBJ2-2; no reliable D call. CDR1 SGHNT and CDR2 YENEEA come from the germline V gene. The CDR3 is 15 residues long. V lost 3 bases and J 0 bases, leaving 8 bases between the germline ends. The chain's CDR3 is CASSFGRTNTGELFF. CDR3 in DNA: TGTGCCAGCAGCTTCGGCAGGACGAACACCGGGGAGCTGTTTTTT.

The V gene is TRBV7-2, the J gene TRBJ2-3, with TRBD2 matching over 9 bases. Per the germline V gene, CDR1 is SGHTA and CDR2 is FQGNSA. CDR3 length: 16 amino acids. After removal of 5 bases from V and 5 bases from J, the junction contained 11 bases not matched to a gene. CDR3: CASSKQAGGGRDTQYF. In DNA form, the CDR3 reads TGTGCCAGCAGCAAGCAAGCGGGAGGTGGTAGAGATACGCAGTATTTT. Together with reference TRBV7-2 and TRBJ2-3, the CDR3 gives the full variable domain: GAGVSQSPSNKVTEKGKDVELRCDPISGHTALYWYRQSLGQGLEFLIYFQGNSAPDKSGLPSDRFSAERTGGSVSTLTIQRTQQEDSAVYLCASSKQAGGGRDTQYFGPGTRLTVL.

The chain joins TRBV11-2 to TRBJ1-2; 7 positions agree with TRBD1. Trimming removed 5 bases from V and 6 bases from J; junction bases left unmatched: 3. This CDR3 has 12 amino acids. Looked up from germline, CDR1 is SGHAT and CDR2 is FQNNGV. The CDR3 sequence: CASSEGGDGYTF. The CDR3 region has the DNA TGTGCCAGCAGCGAAGGGGGCGATGGCTACACCTTC.

This clone was seen only a few times. This chain links TRBV5-6 with TRBJ2-3; the match to TRBD2 covers 10 bases. Per the germline V gene, CDR1 is SGHDT and CDR2 is YYEEEE. Trimming at V came to 1 base and at J to 4 bases, leaving 3 bases not matched to a gene. The CDR3 is made up of 15 amino acids. CDR3 nucleotides: TGTGCCAGCAGCTTGCTGCTAGCGGGAGCAGATACGCAGTATTTT. This codes for CASSLLLAGADTQYF.

V usage is TRBV7-9 and J usage is TRBJ2-7, with D maybe TRBD1 (6 bases). This CDR3 has 15 residues. The germline gives CDR1 SEHNR, CDR2 FQNEAQ (reference sequence). V was cut by 6 bases and J by 9 bases, with 24 bases left in between. CDR3 loop: CASSRDGTPGFVQYF. CDR3 DNA sequence: TGTGCCAGCAGTCGCGACGGGACACCGGGTTTTGTGCAGTACTTC.

This clone was observed a single time. The chain carries TRBV5-1 and TRBJ1-2; D is unclear. V was trimmed by 0 bases and J by 1 base, leaving 7 bases between them. The CDR3 is 14 residues long. Germline V lookup: CDR1 SGHRS, CDR2 YFSETQ. CDR3 DNA: TGCGCCAGCAGCTTGGGAGAATTTAACTATGGCTACACCTTC. Its protein product is CASSLGEFNYGYTF.

The V gene is TRBV6-2 or TRBV6-3, the J gene TRBJ2-3, with TRBD2 identical over 8 bases. The length of the CDR3 is 17 residues. Germline CDR1 reads MNHEY; CDR2 reads SVGEGT. Trimming cost V 4 bases and J 2 bases; bases outside gene matches: 11. In DNA form, the CDR3 reads TGTGCCAGCAGTTCCAATACGTTAGCGGGGCACACAGATACGCAGTATTTT. As protein: CASSSNTLAGHTDTQYF.

This clone was detected once. This chain joins TRBV5-8 and TRBJ2-1; 10 positions match TRBD2. CDR3 length: 17 amino acids. V lost 4 bases, J lost 2 bases, and 9 bases stayed unmatched. Germline assignment: CDR1 SGHTS and CDR2 YDEGEE. For the CDR3, the DNA is TGTGCCAGCAGCCGCGCCGGACTAGCGGATCCCTACAATGAGCAGTTCTTC. It codes for CASSRAGLADPYNEQFF.

This clone came up a few times. The gene calls are TRBV19 and TRBJ2-3, with a tentative D call TRBD2 (6 bases). Germline V gene lookup returns CDR1 LNHDA and CDR2 SQIVND (reference sequence). V was cut by 4 bases and J by 4 bases, with 15 bases left in between. The CDR3 is 15 residues long. CDR3 amino acids: CASSTGLAIADTQYF. The CDR3 DNA follows: TGTGCCAGTAGTACGGGACTTGCGATCGCAGATACGCAGTATTTT.

V is TRBV20-1 and J is TRBJ2-7, with TRBD2 as a possible D gene (6 bases). CDR3 size: 11 residues. Trimming pared 4 bases from V and 10 bases from J, leaving 14 bases between. Germline-derived CDR1 and CDR2 are DFQATT and SNEGSKA (reference sequence). CDR3 sequence (DNA): TGCAGTGCTACCCTCGGGGACTTACAGTACTTC. It codes for CSATLGDLQYF.

The chain employs TRBV5-1 and TRBJ1-2; TRBD1 might be the D (5 bases). CDR1 is SGHRS and CDR2 is YFSETQ in the germline V gene. The CDR3 has 13 amino acids. The germline V and J ends were trimmed by 4 bases and 3 bases, with 10 bases remaining between them. CDR3 sequence: CASSESRDYGYTF. In DNA form, the CDR3 reads TGCGCCAGCAGCGAGAGCAGGGACTATGGCTACACCTTC.

The gene calls are TRBV15 and TRBJ2-2; 12 bases match TRBD1. With 4 bases clipped from V and 2 bases from J, the junction kept 2 bases outside the gene matches. Germline CDR1 and CDR2: LNHNV and YYDKDF (reference sequence). This CDR3 contains 16 residues. CDR3 sequence: CATSTGTGGNTGELFF. For the CDR3, the DNA is TGTGCCACCAGCACAGGGACAGGGGGCAACACCGGGGAGCTGTTTTTT.

This clone was detected a few times. One end of the junction does not line up with germline, which may come from a read error. The chain uses TRBV18 and TRBJ2-1; 9 bases are a match to TRBD1. CDR3 length equals 14 residues. Germline values: CDR1 KGHSH, CDR2 LQKENI. CDR3 amino acids: CASSRDRESSESIF. The CDR3 DNA is TGTGCCAGCTCTCGGGACAGGGAGTCTTCGGAAAGCATCTTC.

The V call is TRBV9, the J call TRBJ1-2; 10 positions match TRBD1. V gave up 4 bases and J gave up 4 bases; unmatched junction bases: 13. Germline loops: CDR1 SGDLS, CDR2 YYNGEE. The CDR3 runs to 17 residues. The CDR3 protein is CASSTGTGDAVSYGYTF. In nucleotides, the CDR3 is TGTGCCAGCAGCACTGGGACAGGGGACGCGGTGAGCTATGGCTACACCTTC.

CDR3 DNA sequence: TGCGCCAGCAGCCAAGGGACTAGTGGTTACACGCAGTATTTT. This translates into CASSQGTSGYTQYF. V usage is TRBV5-1 and J usage is TRBJ2-3; 8 nucleotides match TRBD2. CDR3 length: 14 residues. The trim removed 4 bases at V and 9 bases at J, leaving 10 bases unmatched. Germline values: CDR1 SGHRS, CDR2 YFSETQ.

The chain uses TRBV7-2 and TRBJ1-2; 8 nucleotides match TRBD1. J was trimmed by 4 bases and V by 3 bases; bases with no gene match: 10. The CDR3 spans 16 residues. Germline V gene lookup returns CDR1 SGHTA and CDR2 FQGNSA. The CDR3: CASSLNPGQALYGYTF. CDR3 sequence (DNA): TGTGCCAGCAGCTTGAATCCGGGACAGGCCCTCTATGGCTACACCTTC.

This clone was recorded only once. The rearrangement uses TRBV19 and TRBJ1-1; a possible D gene is TRBD1 (6 bases). In germline, CDR1 is LNHDA, CDR2 SQIVND (reference sequence). This CDR3 has 16 residues. With 2 bases removed from V and 4 bases from J, the gap between germline ends came to 17 bases. CDR3 region: CASSIPLGRGSTEAFF. Here the CDR3 DNA reads TGTGCCAGTAGTATACCCCTGGGCAGGGGAAGCACTGAAGCTTTCTTT.

The V call is TRBV7-3, the J call TRBJ2-1, with 13 bases lining up with TRBD2. V dropped 0 bases and J dropped 7; count of bases not matched to a gene: 3. Germline loops: CDR1 SGHTA, CDR2 FQGTGA. The CDR3 runs 16 residues. CDR3 sequence reads: CASSLTGTSGTNEQFF. CDR3 DNA sequence: TGTGCCAGCAGCTTAACCGGGACTAGCGGGACGAATGAGCAGTTCTTC.

This clone appeared once. V is TRBV2 and J is TRBJ1-3; possibly TRBD1 for D (6 bases). CDR1 and CDR2 (germline): SNHLY, FYNNEI. Between the trimmed V and J ends, which lost 1 base and 6 bases, there was a span of 16 bases. CDR3 size: 16 residues. CDR3 DNA sequence: TGTGCCAGCAGTGAAGAAGGTGCAGGGGTCAAAAACACCATATATTTT. It specifies CASSEEGAGVKNTIYF.

This chain links TRBV4-1 with TRBJ1-5; D not resolved. The CDR3 loop spans 16 amino acids. The V and J ends lost 0 bases and 0 bases respectively, with 9 bases between them. The germline V gene encodes CDR1 MGHRA and CDR2 YSYEKL. CDR3 amino acids: CASSQELPYSNQPQHF. The CDR3 coding sequence is TGCGCCAGCAGCCAAGAACTGCCGTATAGCAATCAGCCCCAGCATTTT.

The chain combines TRBV24-1 with TRBJ1-1, with TRBD1 matching 8 bases. Germline values: CDR1 KGHDR, CDR2 SFDVKD. CDR3 length: 13 residues. J lost 5 bases, V lost 4 bases, and 2 bases had no gene match. The DNA of the CDR3 is TGTGCCACCAGTGAAACAGGGGGAACTGAAGCTTTCTTT. The encoded protein is CATSETGGTEAFF.